The clone carrying this T cell receptor (beta chain) was detected only a few times. Its antigen is undetermined. The data are from a study of response to subunit inactivated influenza vaccine. Study-level results: Each seasonal flu vaccination may recruit only limited new T cells, authors suggested.

TCRdb fed the RT-PCR reads into MiXCR, producing one record per CDR3 protein. Altogether more than 600,000 distinct CDR3 sequences are present, around 18% being singletons, with the ten largest covering 9.5% to 13%. The V gene lost 1 base and the J gene lost 4 bases, with 17 bases spanning the gap. The CDR3 is 16 residues long. CDR1 is DFQATT, CDR2 SNEGSKA, per germline (reference sequence). The sequence derives from a man aged 50-59 years who received an inactivated influenza vaccine. The chain combines TRBV20-1 with TRBJ2-1; perhaps TRBD1 as D (6 bases). The material was PBMCs from blood, obtained roughly 5 days after vaccination. The CDR3, as DNA: TGCAGTGCTAGAGGGGACACTTTAAGGAGGTACAATGAGCAGTTCTTC. Protein product: CSARGDTLRRYNEQFF.